The subject of this entry is one T cell receptor (beta chain). The V segment lost 4 bases and the J segment 6 bases; nucleotides outside the gene matches: 5. CDR1 is SGHDT and CDR2 is YYEEEE in the germline V gene. The CDR3 runs 13 residues. The data originate from a study of cytomegalovirus exposure and HLA in healthy donors. PCR used 60 Vbeta primers and 13 Jbeta primers. Produced via immunoSEQ multiplex PCR; TCRdb's table is partial and in-frame only. The data hold some 69,000 clones, with roughly 65% observed a single time. This chain links TRBV5-6 with TRBJ2-7; 9 nucleotides agree with TRBD1. The receptor was derived from a male donor in good health and CMV-seropositive. The sample taken for sequencing was PBMCs. In DNA, the CDR3 is TGTGCCAGCAGCGCCGGGACAGGGATCGAGCAGTACTTC. Its protein is CASSAGTGIEQYF.